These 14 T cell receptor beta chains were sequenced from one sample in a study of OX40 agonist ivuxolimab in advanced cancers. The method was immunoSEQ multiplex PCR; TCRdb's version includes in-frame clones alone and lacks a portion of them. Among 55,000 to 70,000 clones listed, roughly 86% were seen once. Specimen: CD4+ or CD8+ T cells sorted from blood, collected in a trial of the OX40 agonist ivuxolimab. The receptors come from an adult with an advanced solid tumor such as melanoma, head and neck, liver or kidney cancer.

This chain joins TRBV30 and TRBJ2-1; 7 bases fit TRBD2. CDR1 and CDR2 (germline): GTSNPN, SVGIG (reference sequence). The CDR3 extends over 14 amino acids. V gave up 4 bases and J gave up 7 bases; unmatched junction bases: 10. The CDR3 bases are TGTGCCTGGAAGCGGCTAGCGGTGCGTAATGAGCAGTTCTTC. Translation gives CAWKRLAVRNEQFF.

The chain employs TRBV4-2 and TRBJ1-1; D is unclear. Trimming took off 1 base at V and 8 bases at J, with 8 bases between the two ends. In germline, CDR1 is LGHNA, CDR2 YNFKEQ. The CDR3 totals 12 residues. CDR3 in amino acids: CASSQGVREAFF. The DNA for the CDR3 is TGTGCCAGCAGCCAAGGGGTACGCGAAGCTTTCTTT.

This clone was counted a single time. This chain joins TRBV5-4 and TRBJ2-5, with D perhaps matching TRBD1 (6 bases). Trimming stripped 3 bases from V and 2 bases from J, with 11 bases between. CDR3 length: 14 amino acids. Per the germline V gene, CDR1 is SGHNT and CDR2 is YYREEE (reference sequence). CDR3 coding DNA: TGTGCCAGCAGCTCGGGACATACGCAAGAGACCCAGTACTTC. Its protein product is CASSSGHTQETQYF.

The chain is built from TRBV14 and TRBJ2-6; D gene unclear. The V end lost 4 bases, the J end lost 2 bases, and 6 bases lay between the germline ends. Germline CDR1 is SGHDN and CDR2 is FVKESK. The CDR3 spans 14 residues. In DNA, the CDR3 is TGTGCCAGCAGCCCAGAAGCTGGGGCCAACGTCCTGACTTTC. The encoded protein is CASSPEAGANVLTF.

DNA of the CDR3: TGTGCCAGCAGCTTAGGGGCGGGGGGGCCCCAAAGCTCCTACGAGCAGTACTTC. Translation: CASSLGAGGPQSSYEQYF. J is TRBJ2-7 and V is TRBV7-2, with TRBD2 matching over 9 bases. CDR1 and CDR2 (germline): SGHTA, FQGNSA. V shed 1 base, J shed 0 bases, and the junction held 10 bases outside the gene matches. The CDR3 runs 18 residues. Together with reference TRBV7-2 and TRBJ2-7, the CDR3 gives the full variable domain: GAGVSQSPSNKVTEKGKDVELRCDPISGHTALYWYRQSLGQGLEFLIYFQGNSAPDKSGLPSDRFSAERTGGSVSTLTIQRTQQEDSAVYLCASSLGAGGPQSSYEQYFGPGTRLTVT.

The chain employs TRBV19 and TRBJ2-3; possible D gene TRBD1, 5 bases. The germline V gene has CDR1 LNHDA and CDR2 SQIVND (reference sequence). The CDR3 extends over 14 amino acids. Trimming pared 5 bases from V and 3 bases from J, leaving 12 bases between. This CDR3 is CASSGAGRTDTQYF. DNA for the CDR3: TGTGCCAGTAGTGGTGCAGGGCGAACAGATACGCAGTATTTT.

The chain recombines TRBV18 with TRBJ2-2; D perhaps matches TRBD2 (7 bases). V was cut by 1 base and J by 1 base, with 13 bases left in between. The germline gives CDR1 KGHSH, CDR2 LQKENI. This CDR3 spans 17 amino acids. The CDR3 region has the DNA TGTGCCAGCTCACCACAGTACGGGGGGCAGAACACCGGGGAGCTGTTTTTT. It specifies CASSPQYGGQNTGELFF.

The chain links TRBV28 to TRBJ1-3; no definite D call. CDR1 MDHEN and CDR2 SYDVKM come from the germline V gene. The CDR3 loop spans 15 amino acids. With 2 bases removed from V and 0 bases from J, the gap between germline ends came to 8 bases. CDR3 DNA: TGTGCCAGCAGTTTAGGCACGTTCTCTGGAAACACCATATATTTT. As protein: CASSLGTFSGNTIYF. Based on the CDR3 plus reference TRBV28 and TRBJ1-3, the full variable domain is DVKVTQSSRYLVKRTGEKVFLECVQDMDHENMFWYRQDPGLGLRLIYFSYDVKMKEKGDIPEGYSVSREKKERFSLILESASTNQTSMYLCASSLGTFSGNTIYFGEGSWLTVV.

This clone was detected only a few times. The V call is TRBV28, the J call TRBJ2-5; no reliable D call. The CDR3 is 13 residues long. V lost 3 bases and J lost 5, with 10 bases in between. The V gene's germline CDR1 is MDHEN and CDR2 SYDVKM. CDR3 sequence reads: CASSLVGMETQYF. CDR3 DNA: TGTGCCAGCAGTTTGGTGGGAATGGAGACCCAGTACTTC.

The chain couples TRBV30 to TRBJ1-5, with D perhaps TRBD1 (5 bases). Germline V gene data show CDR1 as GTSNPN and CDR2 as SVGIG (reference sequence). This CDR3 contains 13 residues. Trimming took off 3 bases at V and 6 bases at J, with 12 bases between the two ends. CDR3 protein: CAWRGGSGQPQHF. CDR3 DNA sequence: TGTGCCTGGAGGGGGGGGAGCGGTCAGCCCCAGCATTTT.

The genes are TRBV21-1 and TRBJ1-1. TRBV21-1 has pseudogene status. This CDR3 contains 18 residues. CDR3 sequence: CASSKENPAGTENTEAFF. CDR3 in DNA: TGTGCCAGCAGCAAAGAGAATCCGGCAGGGACGGAGAACACTGAAGCTTTCTTT.

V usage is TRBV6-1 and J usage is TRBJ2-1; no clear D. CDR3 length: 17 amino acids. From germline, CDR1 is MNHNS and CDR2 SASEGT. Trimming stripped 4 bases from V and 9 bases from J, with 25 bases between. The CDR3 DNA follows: TGTGCCAGCAGTGGCTATCCCCGGGCGGTCAGCCCGGCTGAGCAGTTCTTC. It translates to CASSGYPRAVSPAEQFF.

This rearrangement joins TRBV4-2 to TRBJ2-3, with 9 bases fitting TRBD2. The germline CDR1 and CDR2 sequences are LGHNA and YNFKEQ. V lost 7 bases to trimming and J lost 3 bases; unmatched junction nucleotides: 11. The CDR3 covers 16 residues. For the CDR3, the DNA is TGTGCCAGCACCTTAGGGAGCGGGGGGATGACAGATACGCAGTATTTT. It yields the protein CASTLGSGGMTDTQYF.

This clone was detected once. The CDR3 loop reads CASSPSGTGDSPLHF. The CDR3 DNA follows: TGCGCCAGCAGCCCATCCGGGACAGGGGATTCACCCCTCCACTTT. The V gene is TRBV4-1, the J gene TRBJ1-6, with 10 bases that match TRBD1. J was trimmed by 8 bases and V by 4 bases; bases with no gene match: 5. Germline V gene lookup returns CDR1 MGHRA and CDR2 YSYEKL. This CDR3 contains 15 residues.